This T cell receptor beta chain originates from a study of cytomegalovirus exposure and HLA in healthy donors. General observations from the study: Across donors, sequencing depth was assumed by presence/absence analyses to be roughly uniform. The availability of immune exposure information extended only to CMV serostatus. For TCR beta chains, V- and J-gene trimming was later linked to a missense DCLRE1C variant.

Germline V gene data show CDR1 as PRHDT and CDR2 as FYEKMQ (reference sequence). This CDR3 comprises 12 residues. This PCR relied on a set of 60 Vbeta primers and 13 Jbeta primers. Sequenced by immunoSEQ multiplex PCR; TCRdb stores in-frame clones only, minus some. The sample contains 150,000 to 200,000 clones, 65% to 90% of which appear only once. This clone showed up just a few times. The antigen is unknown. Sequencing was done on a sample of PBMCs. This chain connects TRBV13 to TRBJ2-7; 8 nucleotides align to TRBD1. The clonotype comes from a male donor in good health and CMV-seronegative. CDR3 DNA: TGTGCGTCCAGGGGGCCTTCCTACGAGCAGTACTTC. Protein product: CASRGPSYEQYF.